This is a list of T cell receptor beta chains from one sample in a study of blood T cell repertoires in COVID-19. The table came from immunoSEQ multiplex PCR; TCRdb's copy has only in-frame clones and leaves some out. The sample gives 30,000 to 35,000 clones, approximately 91% of which show up once; 9.5% to 15% is in the top ten. Sequenced material: peripheral blood. The source is a human donor in a cohort sampled during active COVID-19. CDR3s include the opening cysteine and the closing phenylalanine or tryptophan. The order of the fields is J gene, clone size, V gene, D gene, CDR3 protein, CDR3 DNA. A D gene is named only where the DNA matches it firmly. Where a row states a size, it is once, few, many or the class of an expanded clone; other rows omit it.

>TRBJ2-3|NA|TRBV24-1|TRBD2
CATSPRGRGGDTQYF
TGTGCCACCAGTCCGCGCGGGAGAGGCGGAGATACGCAGTATTTT
>TRBJ2-1|NA|TRBV14|NA
CASSQSPQRSRAYNEQFF
TGTGCCAGCAGCCAGTCCCCCCAGCGGTCGCGGGCTTACAATGAGCAGTTCTTC
>TRBJ2-7|once|TRBV3-1/TRBV3-2|NA
CASSRRYEQYF
TGTGCCAGCAGCCGTCGGTACGAGCAGTACTTC
>TRBJ1-5|once|TRBV5-1|NA
CASSTGQLNQPQHF
TGCGCCAGCAGCACGGGACAACTCAATCAGCCCCAGCATTTT
>TRBJ2-3|NA|TRBV5-1|TRBD2
CASSETSGGDTQYF
TGCGCCAGCAGCGAAACTAGCGGGGGAGATACGCAGTATTTT
>TRBJ2-3|NA|TRBV5-8|TRBD2
CASSFGRIAGTSTDTQYF
TGTGCCAGCAGCTTCGGAAGGATAGCGGGAACATCCACAGATACGCAGTATTTT
>TRBJ2-7|NA|TRBV28|TRBD2
CASKKPTGEGSYEQYF
TGTGCCAGCAAAAAACCTACCGGGGAGGGCTCCTACGAGCAGTACTTC
>TRBJ2-6|NA|TRBV29-1|NA
CNRALAPSGANVLTF
TGTAACAGGGCCTTAGCTCCCTCTGGGGCCAACGTCCTGACTTTC
>TRBJ2-5|NA|TRBV12-3/TRBV12-4|NA
CASSLIAQETQYF
TGTGCCAGCAGTTTGATAGCTCAAGAGACCCAGTACTTC
>TRBJ2-5|NA|TRBV29-1|TRBD2
CSVEDSMLVGGLETQYF
TGCAGCGTTGAAGATTCCATGTTGGTGGGAGGGTTGGAGACCCAGTACTTC
>TRBJ1-5|NA|TRBV10-2|TRBD1
CASNPFGQGSNQPQHF
TGCGCCAGCAATCCATTCGGACAGGGTAGCAATCAGCCCCAGCATTTT
>TRBJ2-7|NA|TRBV5-1|NA
CASSLVAIGGYEQYF
TGCGCCAGCAGCTTGGTAGCCATCGGGGGCTACGAGCAGTACTTC
>TRBJ1-3|NA|TRBV6-5|NA
CASSRSIFGNTIYF
TGTGCCAGCAGCCGGTCAATATTCGGAAACACCATATATTTT
>TRBJ2-2|NA|TRBV7-9|TRBD1
CASSHGQAGVSGELFF
TGTGCCAGCAGCCACGGACAGGCGGGCGTCTCCGGGGAGCTGTTTTTT
>TRBJ1-3|NA|TRBV30|TRBD1
CAFRDRGKGNTIYF
TGTGCCTTCCGGGACAGGGGTAAGGGAAACACCATATATTTT
>TRBJ2-2|NA|TRBV11-2|TRBD2
CASSLSGLAGTGELFF
TGTGCCAGCAGCTTATCGGGACTAGCCGGGACCGGGGAGCTGTTTTTT
>TRBJ2-5|NA|TRBV7-2|NA
CASSLADTGMETQYF
TGTGCCAGCAGCTTAGCGGACACAGGGATGGAGACCCAGTACTTC
>TRBJ2-4|NA|TRBV25-1|TRBD1
CASRRVWDRLSKNIQYF
TGTGCCAGCAGGCGGGTTTGGGACAGGTTATCCAAAAACATTCAGTACTTC
>TRBJ2-3|NA|TRBV5-1|NA
CASSLEDFHTDTQYF
TGCGCCAGCAGCTTGGAGGACTTTCACACAGATACGCAGTATTTT
>TRBJ2-7|NA|TRBV7-9|NA
CASSLGSGSLYEQYF
TGTGCCAGCAGCTTAGGCTCAGGAAGTCTCTACGAGCAGTACTTC
>TRBJ2-7|NA|TRBV6-5|NA
CASRYDPGDEQYF
TGTGCCAGCCGTTACGACCCAGGGGACGAGCAGTACTTC
>TRBJ2-7|NA|TRBV30|TRBD2
CAWSALGSGSEEQYF
TGTGCCTGGAGTGCGCTGGGTAGCGGGAGCGAAGAGCAGTACTTC
>TRBJ2-4|NA|TRBV4-2|TRBD2
CASKTDPGGGKNIQYF
TGTGCCAGCAAAACGGATCCCGGGGGGGGAAAAAACATTCAGTACTTC
>TRBJ2-1|NA|TRBV4-2|NA
CASSPSNSEQFF
TGTGCCAGCAGTCCAAGTAACAGTGAGCAGTTCTTC
>TRBJ2-2|NA|TRBV19|NA
CASSRKTGPNTGELFF
TGTGCCAGTAGTAGGAAGACAGGTCCGAACACCGGGGAGCTGTTTTTT
>TRBJ2-7|few|TRBV7-9|NA
CASSSYSGKNYEQYF
TGTGCCAGCAGCTCCTATAGCGGCAAGAACTACGAGCAGTACTTC
>TRBJ1-2|NA|TRBV19|TRBD1
CASSTDRIYGYTF
TGTGCCAGTAGTACGGACAGGATCTATGGCTACACCTTC
>TRBJ1-1|NA|TRBV18|NA
CASSAQRGNTEAFF
TGTGCCAGCTCAGCACAAAGGGGGAACACTGAAGCTTTCTTT
>TRBJ2-3|NA|TRBV2|NA
CASSDEAGNTDTQYF
TGTGCCAGCAGTGATGAAGCGGGCAACACAGATACGCAGTATTTT
>TRBJ2-7|once|TRBV20-1|TRBD2
CSASLVGSGRAPYEQYF
TGCAGTGCTAGTTTGGTCGGGAGCGGGAGGGCCCCCTACGAGCAGTACTTC
>TRBJ2-1|NA|TRBV25-1|TRBD2
CASRRTSGIWGEQFF
TGTGCCAGCAGACGCACTAGCGGGATCTGGGGGGAGCAGTTCTTC
>TRBJ1-1|NA|TRBV7-9|NA
CASSPPRTGEAFF
TGTGCCAGCAGCCCCCCCAGAACGGGAGAAGCTTTCTTT
>TRBJ1-6|NA|TRBV5-1|NA
CASSLRTANNSPLHF
TGCGCCAGCAGCTTGCGGACAGCGAATAATTCACCCCTCCACTTT
>TRBJ2-7|once|TRBV19|TRBD2
CASSIEPPGLASEQYF
TGTGCCAGTAGTATAGAGCCTCCGGGACTAGCATCCGAGCAGTACTTC
>TRBJ2-1|NA|TRBV5-1|NA
CASSLAGGRSYNEQFF
TGCGCCAGCAGCTTGGCAGGGGGGCGGTCCTACAATGAGCAGTTCTTC
>TRBJ2-1|NA|TRBV28|TRBD1
CASTWGLRQGTNYNEQFF
TGTGCCAGCACCTGGGGCCTTAGACAGGGAACTAACTACAATGAGCAGTTCTTC
>TRBJ1-3|NA|TRBV5-1|TRBD1
CASSEGTGVGNTIYF
TGCGCCAGCAGCGAGGGGACAGGGGTCGGAAACACCATATATTTT
>TRBJ1-1|NA|TRBV19|NA
CASKMTGAGDTEAFF
TGTGCCAGCAAAATGACGGGGGCGGGGGACACTGAAGCTTTCTTT
>TRBJ2-7|NA|TRBV5-1|TRBD2
CASSSGRYEQYF
TGCGCCAGCAGTAGCGGGAGATACGAGCAGTACTTC
>TRBJ1-2|NA|TRBV3-1/TRBV3-2|NA
CASSHQNYGYTF
TGTGCCAGCAGCCATCAAAACTATGGCTACACCTTC
>TRBJ2-5|NA|TRBV15|TRBD1
CATSRPKQGAGAETQYF
TGTGCCACCAGCAGACCAAAGCAGGGGGCTGGGGCAGAGACCCAGTACTTC
>TRBJ2-5|NA|TRBV27|TRBD2
CASSFASGSFAETQYF
TGTGCCAGCAGTTTTGCTAGCGGGAGTTTTGCCGAGACCCAGTACTTC
>TRBJ1-2|NA|TRBV5-4|NA
CASSLEGRAPAYGYTF
TGTGCCAGCAGCTTGGAGGGGAGGGCTCCAGCCTATGGCTACACCTTC
>TRBJ2-2|NA|TRBV9|NA
CASSVSSTGELFF
TGTGCCAGCAGCGTATCGAGCACCGGGGAGCTGTTTTTT